This record concerns one TCR beta chain sequence. Its antigen is undetermined. V was clipped by 6 bases and J by 0 bases; unmatched bases: 7. The germline gives CDR1 MNHEY, CDR2 SMNVEV (reference sequence). The CDR3 extends over 16 amino acids. The sample originates from a study of cytomegalovirus exposure and HLA in healthy donors. Points from the study as a whole: Sequencing likely caused a cluster of highly shared sequence variants.

It was with 60 Vbeta and 13 Jbeta primers that the PCR ran. Sequencing used immunoSEQ multiplex PCR; TCRdb keeps in-frame clones, though not all of them. The sample lists over 85,000 clones; 63% were seen once. The chain has TRBV27 and TRBJ1-5; 8 bases are a match to TRBD1. The sample comprised PBMCs. The receptor was derived from a human donor in good health. The CDR3 DNA is TGTGCCAGCAGACCAGGACAGGGACATAGCAATCAGCCCCAGCATTTT. Its translation is CASRPGQGHSNQPQHF.